Presented here are 23 T cell receptor beta chains from one specimen sequenced in a study of blood T cell repertoires in COVID-19. Only in-frame clones appear in the TCRdb table, and some are missing; sequencing was by immunoSEQ multiplex PCR. The sample has around 37,000 clones; roughly 88% are singletons. Material for sequencing was peripheral blood. Receptors were obtained from a human donor in a cohort sampled during active COVID-19.

V gene TRBV10-3 combines with J gene TRBJ2-5; the D gene is possibly TRBD2 (6 bases). This CDR3 is 14 amino acids long. Germline V gives CDR1 ENHRY, CDR2 SYGVKD. The V end lost 6 bases, the J end lost 6 bases, and 17 bases lay between the germline ends. The CDR3 loop reads CAIRAELAGKTQYF. DNA for the CDR3: TGTGCCATCAGAGCAGAATTGGCGGGGAAGACCCAGTACTTC.

The V and J genes are TRBV5-5 and TRBJ1-1, with D possibly TRBD1 on 6 matching bases. The V gene lost 6 bases and the J gene lost 1 base, with 10 bases spanning the gap. The CDR3 extends over 13 amino acids. Germline V lookup: CDR1 SGHKS, CDR2 YYEKEE (reference sequence). The CDR3 region is CASTYRENTEAFF. The CDR3 region has the DNA TGTGCCAGCACCTACAGGGAGAACACTGAAGCTTTCTTT.

V and J are TRBV7-9 and TRBJ2-1, with 10 bases that match TRBD2. Germline V CDR1 and CDR2: SEHNR, FQNEAQ (reference sequence). The CDR3 has 17 residues. The V and J ends lost 4 bases and 8 bases, in that order; junction bases with no gene match: 14. CDR3 DNA sequence: TGTGCCAGCAGCTCCGGTCCGGGACTAGCGAATCAGGATGAGCAGTTCTTC. Its translation: CASSSGPGLANQDEQFF.

The sample holds one count of this clone. V usage is TRBV20-1 and J usage is TRBJ1-2, with 8 bases fitting TRBD1. Germline CDR1 and CDR2: DFQATT and SNEGSKA (reference sequence). V gave up 3 bases and J gave up 11 bases; unmatched junction bases: 5. The CDR3 length is 11 residues. CDR3 coding DNA: TGCAGTGCTAGTCCGCGGACAGGGTACACCTTC. Protein: CSASPRTGYTF.

The chain couples TRBV6-5 to TRBJ2-3; TRBD2 aligns across 7 bases. Losses at the gene ends were 1 base for V and 1 base for J; bases not matched to a gene: 2. This CDR3 is built from 15 residues. Germline V gives CDR1 MNHEY, CDR2 SVGAGI. CDR3 DNA: TGTGCCAGCAGTTACTGGGAGGGAGGCACAGATACGCAGTATTTT. It translates to CASSYWEGGTDTQYF.

The chain uses TRBV2 and TRBJ1-2; 7 bases are a match to TRBD1. V lost 2 bases to trimming and J lost 6 bases; unmatched junction nucleotides: 15. The CDR3 is 17 amino acids. CDR1 and CDR2 from the germline V gene are SNHLY and FYNNEI. As DNA, the CDR3 is TGTGCCAGCAGTGAATTCCCACCGGGTGGAGGGGGCCATGGCTACACCTTC. Translation: CASSEFPPGGGGHGYTF.

This chain connects TRBV11-2 to TRBJ2-5, with 10 bases aligning to TRBD2. CDR3 length equals 16 residues. Germline trimming cut 1 base from V and 4 bases from J; bases unmatched to any gene: 6. The germline CDR1 and CDR2 sequences are SGHAT and FQNNGV. CDR3 region: CASSLGVAGGLETQYF. CDR3 DNA: TGTGCCAGCAGCTTAGGGGTAGCGGGGGGCTTAGAGACCCAGTACTTC. Supplemented by reference TRBV11-2 and TRBJ2-5, the full variable domain reads EAGVAQSPRYKIIEKRQSVAFWCNPISGHATLYWYQQILGQGPKLLIQFQNNGVVDDSQLPKDRFSAERLKGVDSTLKIQPAKLEDSAVYLCASSLGVAGGLETQYFGPGTRLLVL.

The V call is TRBV5-1, the J call TRBJ1-4, with unresolved D. The CDR3 runs 15 residues. V was clipped by 4 bases and J by 0 bases, with 10 bases between them. Germline V gene lookup returns CDR1 SGHRS and CDR2 YFSETQ. The CDR3 loop reads CASSTGMATNEKLFF. CDR3 in DNA: TGCGCCAGCAGCACCGGGATGGCAACTAATGAAAAACTGTTTTTT.

The CDR3 protein is CASSPRVDTEAFF. The DNA for the CDR3 is TGCGCCAGCAGCCCACGGGTGGACACTGAAGCTTTCTTT. The V gene is TRBV5-1, the J gene TRBJ1-1; D ambiguous. The ends were cut back, 4 bases at V and 3 bases at J, with 10 bases in the middle. CDR3 length: 13 residues. CDR1 SGHRS and CDR2 YFSETQ come from the germline V gene. Drawing the rest from reference TRBV5-1 and TRBJ1-1, the complete variable domain is KAGVTQTPRYLIKTRGQQVTLSCSPISGHRSVSWYQQTPGQGLQFLFEYFSETQRNKGNFPGRFSGRQFSNSRSEMNVSTLELGDSALYLCASSPRVDTEAFFGQGTRLTVV.

The chain couples TRBV4-1 to TRBJ2-5; tentatively, D is TRBD2 (6 bases). V dropped 2 bases and J dropped 11 bases, with 24 bases sitting between them. Germline CDR1 and CDR2: MGHRA and YSYEKL. The CDR3 is made up of 16 amino acids. The CDR3 loop is CASSQSGVWREPGQYF. The DNA of the CDR3 is TGCGCCAGCAGCCAATCCGGCGTGTGGAGGGAACCAGGGCAGTACTTC.

The chain employs TRBV5-4 and TRBJ1-1; TRBD1 matches at 7 bases. V was clipped by 4 bases and J by 0 bases; unmatched bases: 3. CDR1 is SGHNT and CDR2 is YYREEE in the germline V gene (reference sequence). CDR3 length: 14 amino acids. The CDR3 here is CASSPGTVNTEAFF. Here the CDR3 DNA reads TGTGCCAGCAGCCCCGGGACAGTGAACACTGAAGCTTTCTTT.

This rearrangement joins TRBV3-1 (or the pseudogene TRBV3-2) to TRBJ2-3, with D maybe TRBD2 (7 bases). The CDR3 is 16 residues long. Trimming cost V 4 bases and J 2 bases, with 16 bases left between them. Germline loops: CDR1 LGHDT, CDR2 YNNKEL (reference sequence). In DNA form, the CDR3 reads TGTGCCAGCAGCCCCCTTTGGGGGGGGGCCACAGATACGCAGTATTTT. Protein: CASSPLWGGATDTQYF.

V gene TRBV5-1 combines with J gene TRBJ1-3; the D is unclear. The CDR3 has 15 amino acids. Trimming pared 0 bases from V and 0 bases from J, leaving 7 bases between. From germline, CDR1 is SGHRS and CDR2 YFSETQ. CDR3 DNA: TGCGCCAGCAGCTTGGTTTCAGGCTCTGGAAACACCATATATTTT. The encoded protein is CASSLVSGSGNTIYF. Supplemented by reference TRBV5-1 and TRBJ1-3, the full variable domain reads KAGVTQTPRYLIKTRGQQVTLSCSPISGHRSVSWYQQTPGQGLQFLFEYFSETQRNKGNFPGRFSGRQFSNSRSEMNVSTLELGDSALYLCASSLVSGSGNTIYFGEGSWLTVV.

This chain uses TRBV18 with TRBJ1-1, with D possibly TRBD1 on 5 matching bases. Per the germline V gene, CDR1 is KGHSH and CDR2 is LQKENI. CDR3 size: 14 residues. Trimming removed 3 bases at V and 3 bases at J, with 11 bases between. The CDR3 region is CASSPTGGDTEAFF. DNA for the CDR3: TGTGCCAGCTCACCCACGGGAGGGGACACTGAAGCTTTCTTT. Full variable domain (rest looked up from reference TRBV18 and TRBJ1-1): NAGVMQNPRHLVRRRGQEARLRCSPMKGHSHVYWYRQLPEEGLKFMVYLQKENIIDESGMPKERFSAEFPKEGPSILRIQQVVRGDSAAYFCASSPTGGDTEAFFGQGTRLTVV.

DNA for the CDR3: TGTGCCAGCAGCCTCAGGGCAACTAATGAAAAACTGTTTTTT. Protein sequence: CASSLRATNEKLFF. This rearrangement joins TRBV7-2 to TRBJ1-4, with TRBD1 as a possible D gene (5 bases). CDR1 is SGHTA, CDR2 FQGNSA, per germline. The CDR3 has 14 amino acids. Trimming shortened V by 5 bases and J by 0 bases, and 7 bases separated the two germline ends. The full variable domain, in which reference TRBV7-2 and TRBJ1-4 provide the parts outside the CDR3, is GAGVSQSPSNKVTEKGKDVELRCDPISGHTALYWYRQSLGQGLEFLIYFQGNSAPDKSGLPSDRFSAERTGGSVSTLTIQRTQQEDSAVYLCASSLRATNEKLFFGSGTQLSVL.

This rearrangement joins TRBV11-2 to TRBJ1-1, with D unresolved. The CDR3 totals 16 residues. Germline V gene sequence: CDR1 SGHAT, CDR2 FQNNGV. V was clipped by 1 base and J by 1 base, with 13 bases between them. In nucleotides, the CDR3 is TGTGCCAGCAGCTTAGGTCACACAGCCGGGAACACTGAAGCTTTCTTT. Translating it yields CASSLGHTAGNTEAFF. Variable domain in full (rest from reference TRBV11-2 and TRBJ1-1): EAGVAQSPRYKIIEKRQSVAFWCNPISGHATLYWYQQILGQGPKLLIQFQNNGVVDDSQLPKDRFSAERLKGVDSTLKIQPAKLEDSAVYLCASSLGHTAGNTEAFFGQGTRLTVV.

In its sample, this clone was seen once. This chain joins TRBV24-1 and TRBJ2-7, with D maybe TRBD1 (5 bases). CDR3 length: 9 amino acids. Germline V gene sequence: CDR1 KGHDR, CDR2 SFDVKD. Deletions cut 11 bases from V and 6 bases from J, with 7 bases between. The CDR3 DNA follows: TGTGCCAGTGGGGCCGAGCAGTACTTC. It translates to CASGAEQYF.

This chain links TRBV2 with TRBJ1-1; D perhaps matches TRBD1 (5 bases). Trimming cost V 6 bases and J 4 bases, with 15 bases left between them. Germline CDR1 reads SNHLY; CDR2 reads FYNNEI. The CDR3 contains 14 residues. In DNA, the CDR3 is TGTGCCAGCAGGGCCTGGGGGGTACGCACTGAAGCTTTCTTT. Its protein product is CASRAWGVRTEAFF. Using reference TRBV2 and TRBJ1-1 for the parts outside the CDR3, the full variable domain is EPEVTQTPSHQVTQMGQEVILRCVPISNHLYFYWYRQILGQKVEFLVSFYNNEISEKSEIFDDQFSVERPDGSNFTLKIRSTKLEDSAMYFCASRAWGVRTEAFFGQGTRLTVV.

The J gene is TRBJ2-6, the V gene TRBV3-1 (or the pseudogene TRBV3-2); D may be TRBD1 (6 bases). V shed 0 bases and J shed 0 bases, with 15 bases lying between them. Germline assignment: CDR1 LGHDT and CDR2 YNNKEL (reference sequence). The CDR3 runs 19 residues. In DNA, the CDR3 is TGTGCCAGCAGCCAAGACCGACCGACAGGAATCTCTGGGGCCAACGTCCTGACTTTC. It yields the protein CASSQDRPTGISGANVLTF.

The chain has TRBV9 and TRBJ1-1, with 7 bases matching TRBD1. The CDR3 has 14 residues. V trimming: 3 bases; J trimming: 2 bases; junction bases outside the gene matches: 4. Germline V gene sequence: CDR1 SGDLS, CDR2 YYNGEE. The CDR3 bases are TGTGCCAGCAGCGCCGGGACAGTAAACACTGAAGCTTTCTTT. This encodes CASSAGTVNTEAFF. The full variable domain, completed using reference TRBV9 and TRBJ1-1, is DSGVTQTPKHLITATGQRVTLRCSPRSGDLSVYWYQQSLDQGLQFLIQYYNGEERAKGNILERFSAQQFPDLHSELNLSSLELGDSALYFCASSAGTVNTEAFFGQGTRLTVV.

CDR3 region: CASSSGTAQFF. Written as DNA, the CDR3 is TGTGCCAGCAGTTCTGGGACAGCGCAGTTCTTC. The rearrangement joins TRBV6-5 to TRBJ2-1; 7 bases fit TRBD1. The CDR3 contains 11 residues. V shed 4 bases and J 12 bases; nucleotides not matched to a gene: 3. Germline lookup yields CDR1 MNHEY and CDR2 SVGAGI.

A note on this clone: One end of the junction fails to match germline, which may point to a read error. V usage is TRBV7-7 and J usage is TRBJ2-2; tentatively, D is TRBD2 (5 bases). The CDR3 is made up of 15 amino acids. Germline loops: CDR1 SSHAT, CDR2 FNYEAQ (reference sequence). The CDR3 DNA follows: TGTGCTAGCAGCACAGAACCAGGCGGGACCGGGGAGCTGTTTTTT. Residues: CASSTEPGGTGELFF.

The chain recombines TRBV5-1 with TRBJ2-7; D perhaps matches TRBD2 (5 bases). CDR1 is SGHRS and CDR2 is YFSETQ in the germline V gene. CDR3 length equals 13 residues. V lost 4 bases and J 9 bases, leaving 17 bases between the germline ends. The CDR3 here is CASSLPDEGAQYF. DNA of the CDR3: TGCGCCAGCAGCCTCCCCGACGAGGGAGCGCAGTACTTC.